The clone carrying this TCR beta chain occurred a few times. The antigen is not known. The data derive from a study of vaccination and CD4 T cells after COVID-19. The wider study: Overlapping SARS-CoV-2, HCoV-NL63, HCoV-OC43 and HCoV-229E spike peptides stimulated the cells.

Treatment here: roughly 10-day PBMC culture with coronavirus spike peptide pools or control peptides (ViraFEST assay). Gathering of the CD4+ T cells, from the unexposed donor, took place before the COVID-19 pandemic (2011-2018). This CDR3 contains 14 residues. The germline CDR1 and CDR2 sequences are SNHLY and FYNNEI. The germline V and J ends were trimmed by 3 bases and 4 bases, with 12 bases remaining between them. Once obtained from cultured CD4+ T cells, the DNA was sequenced using the Oncomine TCR Beta short-read assay. Via MiXCR, TCRdb re-called the PCR reads, giving one row per CDR3 protein. The repertoire includes roughly 9,800 distinct CDR3 sequences, 35% to 45% of them detected once, and over 10% sits in the top ten. Whole-study findings and limits: Median reactive clonotypes, those recognizing SARS-CoV-2, rose from about 22 to 38, not significantly.

Sequenced sample: CD4+ T cells from blood, cultured in vitro. V gene TRBV2 combines with J gene TRBJ2-5; TRBD1 is a possible D gene (7 bases). The TCR comes from a human donor in good health. CDR3 nucleotides: TGTGCCAGCAGTGACGCAGGGGGGAGAGAGACCCAGTACTTC. Translating gives CASSDAGGRETQYF. The whole variable domain, remainder taken from reference TRBV2 and TRBJ2-5, is EPEVTQTPSHQVTQMGQEVILRCVPISNHLYFYWYRQILGQKVEFLVSFYNNEISEKSEIFDDQFSVERPDGSNFTLKIRSTKLEDSAMYFCASSDAGGRETQYFGPGTRLLVL.